This record covers a single T cell receptor (beta chain). The record originates from a study of blood T cell repertoires in COVID-19. Overall study: In each case, the material was cDNA or gDNA derived from T cells, B-cell-depleted T cells, or PBMCs.

Clones were read by immunoSEQ multiplex PCR, and TCRdb kept only the in-frame ones, dropping some. The sample lists roughly 260,000 clones; approximately 89% were seen once. Germline CDR1 reads MNHNS; CDR2 reads SASEGT. Trimming pared 2 bases from V and 7 bases from J, leaving 10 bases between. The CDR3 has 13 residues. The chain has TRBV6-1 and TRBJ2-3, with D possibly TRBD1 on 5 matching bases. This sequence originates from a woman in her forties or fifties with acute or convalescent COVID-19. Sequences were obtained from peripheral blood. The CDR3 loop is CASSERGRNTQYF. The CDR3 DNA is TGTGCCAGCAGTGAAAGGGGCAGGAATACGCAGTATTTT.